This T cell receptor beta chain came from a study of cytomegalovirus exposure and HLA in healthy donors. Turning to the study itself: Most donors, 80% to 90% of 398 genotyped, fell in the Caucasian-associated ancestry cluster.

A word on this clone: Its antigen is still unknown.

Both 60 Vbeta primers and 13 Jbeta primers went into the PCR. In the original analysis: In a later analysis, the count reached approximately 80 million unique TCR beta chains, with about 10 million shared. Some clones are missing from TCRdb's copy, which holds only in-frame ones; the method was immunoSEQ multiplex PCR. V and J calls and clone size follow that table, whereas D and trimming were derived from the DNA. Here the sample table reports about 75,000 clones. Germline CDR1 is SEHNR and CDR2 is FQNEAQ (reference sequence). With 5 bases removed from V and 0 bases from J, the gap between germline ends came to 8 bases. The CDR3 runs to 14 residues. Overall study findings and caveats: Later analysis identified a missense DCLRE1C variant that was linked to TCR beta V- and J-gene trimming.

Sequenced material: PBMCs. The J gene is TRBJ1-3, the V gene TRBV7-9; D is undetermined. The TCR comes from a man in his forties in good health and CMV-seronegative. CDR3 protein: CASSASGSGNTIYF. CDR3 nucleotides: TGTGCCAGCAGCGCTTCAGGCTCTGGAAACACCATATATTTT.